The 30 T cell receptor beta chains given below trace back to one sample, sequenced in a study of blood T cell repertoires in COVID-19. TCRdb keeps only in-frame clones here, not all; method: immunoSEQ multiplex PCR. The sample lists approximately 450,000 clones; 85% to 90% were seen once. The specimen was PBMCs or T cells enriched from blood (not recorded which). The source is a man aged 25 to 40 who had recovered from COVID-19.

V is TRBV28 and J is TRBJ1-3; D is possibly TRBD1 (5 bases). V was cut by 6 bases and J by 0 bases, with 15 bases left in between. The CDR3 consists of 16 residues. CDR1 and CDR2 from the germline V gene are MDHEN and SYDVKM. The CDR3 DNA follows: TGTGCCAGCAGGGATGACAGACTTCACTCTGGAAACACCATATATTTT. Protein: CASRDDRLHSGNTIYF.

This clone was detected only once. The chain has TRBV6-5 and TRBJ1-6; TRBD1 aligns across 8 bases. The CDR3 length is 13 residues. Germline V CDR1 and CDR2: MNHEY, SVGAGI. With 8 bases clipped from V and 10 bases from J, the junction kept 7 bases outside the gene matches. The CDR3 DNA reads TGTGCCAGCTCAACGACAGGGGACTCACCCCTCCACTTT. It specifies CASSTTGDSPLHF.

The chain is built from TRBV15 and TRBJ2-1; 9 positions agree with TRBD2. The CDR3 consists of 13 residues. J gave up 8 bases and V 4 bases, and 3 bases lay outside the gene matches. Per the germline V gene, CDR1 is LNHNV and CDR2 is YYDKDF (reference sequence). The CDR3 loop is CATSKREADEQFF. As DNA, the CDR3 is TGTGCCACCAGCAAGCGGGAGGCCGATGAGCAGTTCTTC.

The V call is TRBV5-4, the J call TRBJ2-1, with D tentatively TRBD2 (6 bases). Germline assignment: CDR1 SGHNT and CDR2 YYREEE (reference sequence). CDR3 length: 16 amino acids. Trimming removed 3 bases from V and 2 bases from J, with 15 bases in between. In nucleotides, the CDR3 is TGTGCCAGCAGCTCCTATACGGGAGTGGCCTACAATGAGCAGTTCTTC. Translated: CASSSYTGVAYNEQFF.

The rearrangement joins TRBV19 to TRBJ1-5, with D possibly matching TRBD1 (5 bases). This CDR3 spans 13 amino acids. V gave up 7 bases and J gave up 7 bases, with 14 bases separating them. Per germline, CDR1 LNHDA and CDR2 SQIVND (reference sequence). Here the CDR3 DNA reads TGTGCCAGTAAGGGCCAGGGATTACAGCCCCAGCATTTT. It codes for CASKGQGLQPQHF.

The genes are TRBV6-1 and TRBJ1-2; D might be TRBD1 (6 bases). This CDR3 has 14 amino acids. The ends were cut back, 0 bases at V and 3 bases at J, with 8 bases in the middle. CDR1 is MNHNS and CDR2 is SASEGT in the germline V gene. CDR3 bases: TGTGCCAGCAGTGAAGCGGGACACTACTATGGCTACACCTTC. It yields the protein CASSEAGHYYGYTF.

J is TRBJ2-7 and V is TRBV19, with D possibly TRBD1 on 6 matching bases. This CDR3 is 14 amino acids long. Per the germline V gene, CDR1 is LNHDA and CDR2 is SQIVND (reference sequence). Deletions cut 3 bases from V and 2 bases from J, with 11 bases between. CDR3 sequence: CASSIRTETYEQYF. DNA for the CDR3: TGTGCCAGTAGTATCCGGACAGAGACCTACGAGCAGTACTTC.

V is TRBV5-5 and J is TRBJ2-5; D is unclear. CDR3 length: 11 amino acids. Germline CDR1 reads SGHKS; CDR2 reads YYEKEE (reference sequence). V gave up 4 bases and J gave up 7 bases, with 8 bases separating them. This CDR3 is CASSRVVTQYF. The CDR3 DNA reads as TGTGCCAGCAGCCGCGTGGTGACCCAGTACTTC.

The rearrangement links TRBV30 to TRBJ1-5, with D possibly being TRBD1 (5 bases). There are 15 residues in the CDR3. The germline V gene encodes CDR1 GTSNPN and CDR2 SVGIG (reference sequence). V gave up 0 bases and J gave up 2 bases, with 11 bases separating them. CDR3 sequence reads: CAWSVDDRGNQPQHF. The CDR3 bases are TGTGCCTGGAGTGTTGATGACAGAGGCAATCAGCCCCAGCATTTT.

The rearrangement joins TRBV5-1 to TRBJ1-1; TRBD1 might be the D (5 bases). The CDR3 spans 14 residues. Per germline, CDR1 SGHRS and CDR2 YFSETQ. Trimming removed 0 bases from V and 4 bases from J, with 10 bases in between. This CDR3 is CASSLEGFFTEAFF. DNA of the CDR3: TGCGCCAGCAGCTTGGAGGGGTTTTTCACTGAAGCTTTCTTT.

The chain is built from TRBV27 and TRBJ1-2; 8 bases match TRBD1. Trimming at V came to 2 bases and at J to 5 bases, leaving 7 bases not matched to a gene. Per germline, CDR1 MNHEY and CDR2 SMNVEV (reference sequence). CDR3 length: 15 amino acids. In DNA form, the CDR3 reads TGTGCCAGCAGTTTAGATCAGGGGGCGTTTTATGGCTACACCTTC. Its translation: CASSLDQGAFYGYTF.

The chain combines TRBV5-1 with TRBJ2-3, with D possibly TRBD2 on 7 matching bases. Germline V CDR1 and CDR2: SGHRS, YFSETQ. The CDR3 consists of 15 residues. The V gene lost 4 bases and the J gene lost 0 bases, with 12 bases spanning the gap. In DNA, the CDR3 is TGCGCCAGCAGCGGGGGGGGCGCTAGCACAGATACGCAGTATTTT. Amino acid sequence: CASSGGGASTDTQYF.

V and J are TRBV14 and TRBJ2-7, with 7 bases fitting TRBD2. Trimming cost V 1 base and J 3 bases; bases outside gene matches: 3. Germline V gene data show CDR1 as SGHDN and CDR2 as FVKESK. This CDR3 spans 14 amino acids. The CDR3 DNA reads as TGTGCCAGCAGCCAAGCTAGCGGACTCTACGAGCAGTACTTC. Protein sequence: CASSQASGLYEQYF.

The chain is built from TRBV5-1 and TRBJ2-1, with TRBD1 matching 7 bases. Germline V gene lookup returns CDR1 SGHRS and CDR2 YFSETQ. The CDR3 runs to 17 residues. J gave up 7 bases and V 0 bases, and 13 bases lay outside the gene matches. This chain's CDR3 is CASSLGPGTAKGNEQFF. In DNA, the CDR3 is TGCGCCAGCAGCTTGGGGCCAGGGACAGCTAAGGGGAATGAGCAGTTCTTC.

CDR3 nucleotide sequence: TGTGCCAGCAGCTCTGGGACTAATGAGCAGTTCTTC. Translation gives CASSSGTNEQFF. The chain is built from TRBV7-2 and TRBJ2-1, with D tentatively TRBD2 (6 bases). Trimming removed 4 bases from V and 7 bases from J, with 8 bases in between. The CDR3 runs 12 residues. Per germline, CDR1 SGHTA and CDR2 FQGNSA.

The J gene is TRBJ2-3, the V gene TRBV5-8; possible D gene TRBD2, 6 bases. CDR1 and CDR2 from the germline V gene are SGHTS and YDEGEE. This CDR3 comprises 14 residues. Trimming left V 0 bases short and J 5 bases short, with 10 bases between. In DNA, the CDR3 is TGTGCCAGCAGCTTGGGCGGGAATCGAGATACGCAGTATTTT. This codes for CASSLGGNRDTQYF.

This clone was counted a single time. The genes are TRBV23-1 and TRBJ2-5, with 14 bases that match TRBD2. TRBV23-1 is an ORF for which the function is uncertain. With 5 bases clipped from V and 2 bases from J, the junction kept 13 bases outside the gene matches. The CDR3 runs 19 residues. The CDR3 is CASSKLPGLAGVPQETQYF. CDR3 in DNA: TGCGCCAGCAGTAAACTCCCGGGACTAGCGGGAGTCCCTCAAGAGACCCAGTACTTC.

The J gene is TRBJ2-1, the V gene TRBV18, with D possibly being TRBD2 (6 bases). The CDR3 extends over 16 amino acids. Trimming removed 4 bases at V and 4 bases at J, with 17 bases between. CDR1 KGHSH and CDR2 LQKENI come from the germline V gene. The CDR3 nucleotides read TGTGCCAGCTCACTAGCCGGGACTGCAGCATACAATGAGCAGTTCTTC. Its protein is CASSLAGTAAYNEQFF.

The chain has TRBV4-2 and TRBJ2-2, with 10 bases that match TRBD2. Germline CDR1 and CDR2: LGHNA and YNFKEQ. The length of the CDR3 is 16 residues. V was clipped by 1 base and J by 4 bases; unmatched bases: 3. CDR3: CASSQGASGGTGELFF. CDR3 nucleotide sequence: TGTGCCAGCAGCCAAGGGGCTAGCGGGGGCACCGGGGAGCTGTTTTTT.

V is TRBV7-2 and J is TRBJ2-7; weak D call: TRBD2 (5 bases). Germline V gene lookup returns CDR1 SGHTA and CDR2 FQGNSA. The CDR3 consists of 14 residues. With 4 bases removed from V and 0 bases from J, the gap between germline ends came to 10 bases. CDR3 region: CASSWERISYEQYF. The CDR3 DNA follows: TGTGCCAGCAGCTGGGAGCGCATCTCCTACGAGCAGTACTTC.

The CDR3 sequence is CVKLRLYGYTF. The CDR3 DNA reads TGTGTTAAGCTTCGACTCTATGGCTACACCTTC. The rearrangement links TRBV13 to TRBJ1-2; the D is unclear. The germline V gene encodes CDR1 PRHDT and CDR2 FYEKMQ (reference sequence). This CDR3 is built from 11 residues. Combining the CDR3 with reference TRBV13 and TRBJ1-2 gives the whole variable domain AAGVIQSPRHLIKEKRETATLKCYPIPRHDTVYWYQQGPGQDPQFLISFYEKMQSDKGSIPDRFSAQQFSDYHSELNMSSLELGDSALYFCVKLRLYGYTFGSGTRLTVV.

V usage is TRBV19 and J usage is TRBJ1-5; 7 bases match TRBD1. CDR1 is LNHDA and CDR2 is SQIVND in the germline V gene (reference sequence). This CDR3 has 15 residues. The junction had 11 bases not matched to a gene; V was cut back by 3 bases and J by 9 bases. This CDR3 reads CASSIPTGLLGPQHF. The CDR3 bases are TGTGCCAGTAGTATCCCGACAGGGCTCCTAGGGCCCCAGCATTTT.

The chain has TRBV7-9 and TRBJ2-1; 12 bases fit TRBD2. V lost 6 bases, J lost 7 bases, and 4 bases stayed unmatched. Germline V gene data show CDR1 as SEHNR and CDR2 as FQNEAQ (reference sequence). The CDR3 consists of 14 residues. CDR3 nucleotide sequence: TGTGCCAGCAGTAAACTAGCGGGAGGTAATGAGCAGTTCTTC. Residues: CASSKLAGGNEQFF.

This chain connects TRBV3-1 (or the pseudogene TRBV3-2) to TRBJ2-1, with 8 bases identical to TRBD2. The germline gives CDR1 LGHDT, CDR2 YNNKEL (reference sequence). The CDR3 runs to 16 residues. The trim removed 3 bases at V and 3 bases at J, leaving 7 bases unmatched. The CDR3 sequence is CASSQGAGESYNEQFF. The CDR3 nucleotides are TGTGCCAGCAGCCAGGGAGCGGGAGAGAGCTACAATGAGCAGTTCTTC.

The V gene is TRBV5-1, the J gene TRBJ1-2; D unresolved. In germline, CDR1 is SGHRS, CDR2 YFSETQ. The V end was cut by 5 bases, the J end by 2 bases, with 7 bases between. The CDR3 has 12 amino acids. The CDR3 DNA is TGCGCCAGCAGGGAGGTCAACTATGGCTACACCTTC. The encoded protein is CASREVNYGYTF.

The CDR3 nucleotides are TGTGCCAGCAGCGAACGGACTAGCGGAGACGCGAACACCGGGGAGCTGTTTTTT. Translation: CASSERTSGDANTGELFF. The rearrangement uses TRBV3-1 (or the pseudogene TRBV3-2) and TRBJ2-2, with TRBD2 matching over 10 bases. Germline V CDR1 and CDR2: LGHDT, YNNKEL (reference sequence). The CDR3 is 18 residues long. With V trimmed by 5 bases and J by 0 bases, 9 bases remained unmatched.

CDR3: CASSSGTYNSPLHF. The CDR3 nucleotides are TGTGCCAGCAGTTCAGGGACATATAATTCACCCCTCCACTTT. The chain has TRBV27 and TRBJ1-6, with D possibly matching TRBD1 (6 bases). V lost 4 bases, J lost 4 bases, and 8 bases lay in between. The CDR3 has 14 amino acids. From germline, CDR1 is MNHEY and CDR2 SMNVEV (reference sequence).

V gene TRBV6-5 combines with J gene TRBJ2-7; TRBD1 agrees at 8 bases. The germline V gene encodes CDR1 MNHEY and CDR2 SVGAGI. After removal of 0 bases from V and 4 bases from J, the junction contained 2 bases not matched to a gene. This CDR3 spans 14 amino acids. This CDR3 is CASSYSDRGYEQYF. The CDR3 DNA follows: TGTGCCAGCAGTTACTCTGACAGGGGTTACGAGCAGTACTTC.

This clone was observed a handful of times. The rearrangement joins TRBV5-1 to TRBJ1-6; weak D call: TRBD1 (6 bases). CDR1 and CDR2 (germline): SGHRS, YFSETQ. V was cut by 1 base and J by 10 bases, with 21 bases left in between. This CDR3 has 17 amino acids. CDR3 sequence: CASSLTATGSAWSPLHF. The CDR3 coding sequence is TGCGCCAGCAGCTTGACCGCAACAGGGAGCGCTTGGTCACCCCTCCACTTT.

The CDR3 DNA reads TGCGCCAGCAGCTACCCCCGGGACAGGGACTTCGTCTACGAGCAGTACTTC. Translation gives CASSYPRDRDFVYEQYF. V usage is TRBV5-1 and J usage is TRBJ2-7; 9 bases align to TRBD1. The CDR3 is made up of 17 amino acids. Germline assignment: CDR1 SGHRS and CDR2 YFSETQ. V lost 3 bases, J lost 3 bases, and 13 bases stayed unmatched.